This entry lists 21 T cell receptor beta chains sequenced from one sample in a study of cytomegalovirus exposure and HLA in healthy donors. PCR employed 60 Vbeta and 13 Jbeta primers. Data came from immunoSEQ multiplex PCR; TCRdb stores just in-frame clones and leaves some out. The data contain roughly 73,000 clones, over 70% of them singletons. The sequencing sample was made of PBMCs. These receptors were obtained from a man aged 65 to 79 in good health and CMV-seronegative.

The chain employs TRBV6-5 and TRBJ2-3; 11 positions agree with TRBD1. Germline V gives CDR1 MNHEY, CDR2 SVGAGI. The CDR3 runs to 15 residues. V dropped 5 bases and J dropped 5; count of bases not matched to a gene: 6. CDR3 sequence reads: CASSLGTGGIDTQYF. CDR3 nucleotide sequence: TGTGCCAGCAGTCTCGGGACAGGGGGAATAGATACGCAGTATTTT.

This clone was observed once. The chain carries TRBV28 and TRBJ2-7, with 11 nucleotides matching TRBD1. The CDR3 extends over 16 amino acids. J lost 6 bases, V lost 5 bases, and 12 bases had no gene match. CDR1 is MDHEN, CDR2 SYDVKM, per germline. CDR3 sequence (DNA): TGTGCCAGCAGTAGAGCAACCGGGACAGGGGGGACCGAGCAGTACTTC. Amino acids: CASSRATGTGGTEQYF.

The chain has TRBV6-4 and TRBJ1-4; TRBD1 matches 10 bases. This CDR3 contains 17 residues. V lost 4 bases to trimming and J lost 4 bases; unmatched junction nucleotides: 9. The germline V gene encodes CDR1 MRHNA and CDR2 SNTAGT. The CDR3 coding sequence is TGTGCCAGCAGTGTCGGGACAGGGGCTCCGGGTAATGAAAAACTGTTTTTT. Encoded protein: CASSVGTGAPGNEKLFF.

This chain uses TRBV5-1 with TRBJ2-7, with TRBD1 as a possible D gene (5 bases). V shed 0 bases and J shed 4 bases, with 14 bases lying between them. The CDR3 is 15 residues long. Germline CDR1 reads SGHRS; CDR2 reads YFSETQ. Here the CDR3 reads CASSLAAGPGYEQYF. The CDR3 DNA sequence: TGCGCCAGCAGCTTGGCAGCAGGGCCAGGATACGAGCAGTACTTC. The full variable domain, rest sourced from reference TRBV5-1 and TRBJ2-7, is KAGVTQTPRYLIKTRGQQVTLSCSPISGHRSVSWYQQTPGQGLQFLFEYFSETQRNKGNFPGRFSGRQFSNSRSEMNVSTLELGDSALYLCASSLAAGPGYEQYFGPGTRLTVT.

J is TRBJ2-1 and V is TRBV10-3, with 12 bases identical to TRBD2. Germline V CDR1 and CDR2: ENHRY, SYGVKD. Trimming removed 3 bases from V and 7 bases from J; junction bases left unmatched: 7. CDR3 length equals 16 residues. The CDR3 sequence is CAISEDLAGGRNEQFF. The CDR3 DNA reads as TGTGCCATCAGTGAAGACCTAGCGGGAGGGCGTAATGAGCAGTTCTTC.

The rearrangement joins TRBV5-5 to TRBJ2-7; 10 bases map to TRBD2. CDR3 size: 15 residues. V was pared by 1 base and J by 6 bases, with 7 bases of the junction left unmatched. Germline V gene lookup returns CDR1 SGHKS and CDR2 YYEKEE (reference sequence). In DNA form, the CDR3 reads TGTGCCAGCAGCTTGTGGGCTAGCGGGAGTCTCGAGCAGTACTTC. Protein sequence: CASSLWASGSLEQYF.

A word on this clone: This likely stems from a read error, as it lies one base from a far larger clone. The chain carries TRBV6-1 and TRBJ1-5; no definite D call. V was trimmed by 3 bases and J by 4 bases, leaving 10 bases between them. The germline V gene has CDR1 MNHNS and CDR2 SASEGT. This CDR3 contains 14 residues. The CDR3: CASSELYSNQPQHF. Here the CDR3 DNA reads TGTGCCAGCAGTGAGTTGTACTCAAATCAGCCCCAGCATTTT.

This clone was seen once. The V call is TRBV5-1, the J call TRBJ1-2; D unclear. Germline values: CDR1 SGHRS, CDR2 YFSETQ. The CDR3 length is 13 residues. V was shortened by 2 bases and J by 1 base, with 6 bases between the two germline ends. Here the CDR3 reads CASSFSDNYGYTF. The CDR3, as DNA: TGCGCCAGCAGCTTTTCAGATAACTATGGCTACACCTTC.

This clone came up a few times. This sample also contains other DNA sequences that code for the same CDR3. The chain links TRBV6-1 to TRBJ2-7; TRBD1 aligns across 9 bases. Trimming cost V 3 bases and J 1 base; bases outside gene matches: 4. Germline CDR1 MNHNS, CDR2 SASEGT. The CDR3 extends over 15 amino acids. For the CDR3, the DNA is TGTGCCAGCAGTGAGCCCGGGACAGGGTCCTACGAGCAGTACTTC. It translates to CASSEPGTGSYEQYF.

The chain carries TRBV5-6 and TRBJ2-5, with D perhaps matching TRBD1 (6 bases). V was pared by 4 bases and J by 11 bases, with 24 bases between. This CDR3 region has 15 residues. Germline CDR1 SGHDT, CDR2 YYEEEE. In DNA form, the CDR3 reads TGTGCCAGCAGCACCGGACAGCGAGTACGACTGGAGCAGTACTTC. It encodes CASSTGQRVRLEQYF.

This chain uses TRBV15 with TRBJ2-1, with 7 bases fitting TRBD1. This CDR3 is built from 15 residues. V shed 3 bases, J shed 9 bases, and the junction held 11 bases outside the gene matches. In germline, CDR1 is LNHNV, CDR2 YYDKDF (reference sequence). CDR3 loop: CATSSRDRSQGEQFF. CDR3 nucleotide sequence: TGTGCCACCAGCAGCCGGGACAGATCGCAGGGTGAGCAGTTCTTC.

This chain uses TRBV28 with TRBJ1-6, with D possibly being TRBD1 (5 bases). Germline V gene sequence: CDR1 MDHEN, CDR2 SYDVKM. The CDR3 has 16 residues. V shed 9 bases and J shed 5 bases, with 20 bases lying between them. Here the CDR3 DNA reads TGTGCCAGTACAAATTCTTTCGGGGGGAATAATTCACCCCTCCACTTT. Its translation is CASTNSFGGNNSPLHF.

This clone has a handful of counts. V gene TRBV6-5 combines with J gene TRBJ1-5; 7 nucleotides align to TRBD1. The CDR3 spans 15 residues. The J segment lost 3 bases and the V segment lost 0 bases, leaving 2 bases of the junction unmatched. Germline CDR1 MNHEY, CDR2 SVGAGI. The CDR3: CASSYSGQLNQPQHF. Here the CDR3 DNA reads TGTGCCAGCAGTTACTCGGGACAGCTCAATCAGCCCCAGCATTTT.

Regarding this clone: The junction shows a germline mismatch at one end, possibly a read error. This chain connects TRBV7-9 to TRBJ1-1, with TRBD1 matching 7 bases. Germline assignment: CDR1 SEHNR and CDR2 FQNEAQ (reference sequence). The CDR3 totals 15 residues. In DNA, the CDR3 is TGTGCCAGCAGCGTAGCGGGACAGACGAACACTGAAGCTTTCTTT. It yields the protein CASSVAGQTNTEAFF.

The chain employs TRBV28 and TRBJ2-7; TRBD2 might be the D (5 bases). CDR1 is MDHEN, CDR2 SYDVKM, per germline. Trimming left V 6 bases short and J 0 bases short, with 15 bases between. This CDR3 has 15 residues. DNA of the CDR3: TGTGCCAGCAGACAAAACACCGGGAACTCCTACGAGCAGTACTTC. It is translated as CASRQNTGNSYEQYF.

The chain couples TRBV7-2 to TRBJ1-3, with D maybe TRBD1 (5 bases). V dropped 1 base and J dropped 1 base, with 11 bases sitting between them. Germline CDR1 is SGHTA and CDR2 is FQGNSA. The CDR3 has 16 residues. The CDR3 DNA reads TGTGCCAGCAGCTTAGGGGGGGTACTATCTGGAAACACCATATATTTT. Translated: CASSLGGVLSGNTIYF.

As to this clone: The germline gene is not matched at one end of the junction; a read error may be the cause. Distinct nucleotide sequences in the sample also encode this CDR3. The chain uses TRBV5-1 and TRBJ2-1; 7 bases map to TRBD1. Germline values: CDR1 SGHRS, CDR2 YFSETQ. The CDR3 is made up of 17 amino acids. Here the CDR3 reads CASSLTRQGRTLIKQFF. In DNA form, the CDR3 reads TGTGCCAGCAGCTTGACCAGACAGGGCCGAACTTTAATTAAGCAGTTCTTC.

CDR3 in amino acids: CASSFTGVPEAFF. For the CDR3, the DNA is TGTGCCAGTAGTTTCACGGGGGTACCTGAAGCTTTCTTT. The chain employs TRBV19 and TRBJ1-1; possible D gene TRBD1, 5 bases. The CDR3 covers 13 residues. Trimming shortened V by 5 bases and J by 6 bases, and 13 bases separated the two germline ends. Germline V lookup: CDR1 LNHDA, CDR2 SQIVND (reference sequence).

This clone was seen at least ten times. The CDR3 protein is CASSPGLGIGTQYF. The CDR3 DNA follows: TGCGCCAGCAGCCCGGGACTAGGAATTGGGACGCAGTATTTT. The V and J genes are TRBV4-3 and TRBJ2-3; 8 bases are a match to TRBD2. The junction had 9 bases not matched to a gene; V was cut back by 4 bases and J by 9 bases. Per the germline V gene, CDR1 is LGHNA and CDR2 is YSLEER. The length of the CDR3 is 14 residues.

This clone was recorded a few times. The chain employs TRBV4-1 and TRBJ1-1; tentative D call: TRBD1 (5 bases). The germline V and J ends were trimmed by 7 bases and 4 bases, with 16 bases remaining between them. Looked up from germline, CDR1 is MGHRA and CDR2 is YSYEKL. The CDR3 totals 14 residues. CDR3 coding DNA: TGCGCCAGCACAGGGAGGAATGGGATCACTGAAGCTTTCTTT. Amino acid sequence: CASTGRNGITEAFF.

The chain links TRBV7-6 to TRBJ1-2, with TRBD1 matching 7 bases. The CDR3 totals 14 residues. Germline lookup yields CDR1 SGHVS and CDR2 FNYEAQ. V lost 5 bases, J lost 5 bases, and 8 bases stayed unmatched. The CDR3 DNA reads TGTGCCAGCAGCCCCATGACAGGGTTTTATGGCTACACCTTC. Amino acids: CASSPMTGFYGYTF. The complete variable domain, with remaining parts taken from reference TRBV7-6 and TRBJ1-2, reads GAGVSQSPRYKVTKRGQDVALRCDPISGHVSLYWYRQALGQGPEFLTYFNYEAQQDKSGLPNDRFSAERPEGSISTLTIQRTEQRDSAMYRCASSPMTGFYGYTFGSGTRLTVV.